These 18 T cell receptor beta chains were sequenced from one sample in a study of cytomegalovirus exposure and HLA in healthy donors. It was with 60 Vbeta and 13 Jbeta primers that the PCR ran. Sequencing was performed with immunoSEQ multiplex PCR; in TCRdb, only in-frame clones are kept and a portion is missing. The sample yields 110,000 to 150,000 clones, roughly 70% seen once. Specimen: PBMCs. The receptors shown here come from a woman aged 60-70 years in good health and CMV-seropositive.

V gene TRBV2 combines with J gene TRBJ2-1; 11 nucleotides align to TRBD2. This CDR3 contains 15 residues. The germline gives CDR1 SNHLY, CDR2 FYNNEI. After removal of 4 bases from V and 8 bases from J, the junction contained 7 bases not matched to a gene. The CDR3 DNA sequence: TGTGCCAGCAGTGCGGGTCTAGCGGGAGGTGATGAGCAGTTCTTC. This codes for CASSAGLAGGDEQFF.

The chain uses TRBV29-1 and TRBJ1-2, with TRBD1 matching over 7 bases. The CDR3 is made up of 12 amino acids. V lost 4 bases, J lost 8 bases, and 7 bases stayed unmatched. CDR1 and CDR2 (germline): SQVTM, ANQGSEA. The CDR3 here is CSVAVTGKGYTF. DNA for the CDR3: TGCAGCGTTGCCGTGACAGGGAAAGGCTACACCTTC.

The rearrangement joins TRBV2 to TRBJ2-1; D call uncertain. Trimming stripped 8 bases from V and 0 bases from J, with 11 bases between. This CDR3 has 14 amino acids. Germline V lookup: CDR1 SNHLY, CDR2 FYNNEI. The CDR3 spells CASLKRRSYNEQFF. The CDR3 region has the DNA TGTGCCAGCCTGAAGCGCCGCTCCTACAATGAGCAGTTCTTC.

In this sample, this clone turned up once. The chain recombines TRBV28 with TRBJ1-2; D is undetermined. Deletions cut 7 bases from V and 8 bases from J, with 17 bases between. CDR3 length: 13 amino acids. Germline values: CDR1 MDHEN, CDR2 SYDVKM. The CDR3 loop is CASKATQRWGYTF. CDR3 bases: TGTGCCAGCAAAGCTACGCAGAGGTGGGGCTACACCTTC.

The chain has TRBV29-1 and TRBJ2-1; 8 bases are a match to TRBD2. Per the germline V gene, CDR1 is SQVTM and CDR2 is ANQGSEA. The junction had 6 bases not matched to a gene; V was cut back by 5 bases and J by 9 bases. CDR3 length: 12 amino acids. CDR3 nucleotides: TGCAGCGTTCCGGGAGGGCCGAGTGAGCAGTTCTTC. Translating it yields CSVPGGPSEQFF.

This chain links TRBV29-1 with TRBJ2-7; 7 bases agree with TRBD1. V dropped 6 bases and J dropped 5; count of bases not matched to a gene: 7. CDR3 length: 12 amino acids. Germline V gene lookup returns CDR1 SQVTM and CDR2 ANQGSEA. The CDR3 protein is CSVRQGSHEQYF. For the CDR3, the DNA is TGCAGCGTAAGACAGGGATCACACGAGCAGTACTTC.

This chain joins TRBV18 and TRBJ1-5, with 8 bases aligning to TRBD1. Germline V gives CDR1 KGHSH, CDR2 LQKENI. V lost 3 bases and J lost 3; bases outside the gene matches: 7. The CDR3 is made up of 16 amino acids. The CDR3 loop is CASSPTGGVINQPQHF. CDR3 coding DNA: TGTGCCAGCTCACCTACAGGGGGAGTAATCAATCAGCCCCAGCATTTT. The variable domain in full, with the rest retrieved from reference TRBV18 and TRBJ1-5, is NAGVMQNPRHLVRRRGQEARLRCSPMKGHSHVYWYRQLPEEGLKFMVYLQKENIIDESGMPKERFSAEFPKEGPSILRIQQVVRGDSAAYFCASSPTGGVINQPQHFGDGTRLSIL.

This chain connects TRBV2 to TRBJ1-1, with TRBD1 matching over 9 bases. Germline trimming cut 8 bases from V and 5 bases from J; bases unmatched to any gene: 12. This CDR3 comprises 15 residues. Per germline, CDR1 SNHLY and CDR2 FYNNEI. As DNA, the CDR3 is TGTGCCAGCCCGAGGGGACAGGGAGGGGGAACTGAAGCTTTCTTT. It codes for CASPRGQGGGTEAFF.

The rearrangement links TRBV5-1 to TRBJ2-1, with 15 bases that match TRBD2. The germline V gene encodes CDR1 SGHRS and CDR2 YFSETQ. V trimming: 4 bases; J trimming: 8 bases; junction bases outside the gene matches: 4. The CDR3 covers 15 residues. The CDR3 DNA reads as TGCGCCAGCAGCGAGGGACTAGCGGGAGGTGATGAGCAGTTCTTC. This sequence encodes CASSEGLAGGDEQFF.

This chain connects TRBV9 to TRBJ2-1, with 7 bases matching TRBD1. Germline loops: CDR1 SGDLS, CDR2 YYNGEE. After removal of 0 bases from V and 7 bases from J, the junction contained 13 bases not matched to a gene. This CDR3 spans 17 amino acids. For the CDR3, the DNA is TGTGCCAGCAGCGTAGTCCGTCCCGACAGGGATCGGAATGAGCAGTTCTTC. Translated: CASSVVRPDRDRNEQFF. The whole variable domain, remainder taken from reference TRBV9 and TRBJ2-1, is DSGVTQTPKHLITATGQRVTLRCSPRSGDLSVYWYQQSLDQGLQFLIQYYNGEERAKGNILERFSAQQFPDLHSELNLSSLELGDSALYFCASSVVRPDRDRNEQFFGPGTRLTVL.

The chain carries TRBV10-2 and TRBJ1-1; D remains ambiguous. CDR3 length equals 13 residues. The germline CDR1 and CDR2 sequences are WSHSY and SAAADI. The ends were cut back, 5 bases at V and 0 bases at J, with 7 bases in the middle. The CDR3 nucleotides read TGCGCCAGCAGTCAGGCGTTGAACACTGAAGCTTTCTTT. This sequence encodes CASSQALNTEAFF.

The chain combines TRBV27 with TRBJ2-5; 9 nucleotides agree with TRBD1. Germline V gene data show CDR1 as MNHEY and CDR2 as SMNVEV (reference sequence). Trimming removed 6 bases from V and 5 bases from J; junction bases left unmatched: 10. This CDR3 comprises 15 residues. The DNA of the CDR3 is TGTGCCAGCAGGGGGACAGGGTGGGGAGGGGAGACCCAGTACTTC. It specifies CASRGTGWGGETQYF.

V is TRBV5-1 and J is TRBJ1-1; 7 bases are a match to TRBD1. V dropped 2 bases and J dropped 5; count of bases not matched to a gene: 6. The CDR3 sequence is 14 residues long. Germline CDR1 and CDR2: SGHRS and YFSETQ. The CDR3 coding sequence is TGCGCCAGCAGCTTCGAAGGGGGCCGGACTGAAGCTTTCTTT. The encoded protein is CASSFEGGRTEAFF.

The V gene is TRBV6-5, the J gene TRBJ2-7, with 8 bases that match TRBD1. The germline CDR1 and CDR2 sequences are MNHEY and SVGAGI. V gave up 5 bases and J gave up 2 bases; unmatched junction bases: 2. This CDR3 region has 13 residues. CDR3 region: CASSETGAYEQYF. The CDR3 DNA reads as TGTGCCAGCAGTGAGACAGGGGCCTACGAGCAGTACTTC.

This chain joins TRBV7-3 and TRBJ1-2; perhaps TRBD1 as D (5 bases). Germline V gene sequence: CDR1 SGHTA, CDR2 FQGTGA. The CDR3 sequence is 14 residues long. Trimming removed 5 bases at V and 8 bases at J, with 18 bases between. CDR3 bases: TGTGCCAGCAGCCCGTCGGGGGGGAGGACCGGCTACACCTTC. The encoded protein is CASSPSGGRTGYTF.

V is TRBV6-5 and J is TRBJ1-1; D not certain. CDR3 length equals 13 residues. V lost 6 bases, J lost 1 base, and 9 bases lay in between. Per the germline V gene, CDR1 is MNHEY and CDR2 is SVGAGI. Here the CDR3 DNA reads TGTGCCAGCAGGGGAGTAGGGAACACTGAAGCTTTCTTT. Translation: CASRGVGNTEAFF.

V usage is TRBV29-1 and J usage is TRBJ2-1, with D possibly TRBD1 on 5 matching bases. V dropped 7 bases and J dropped 8 bases, with 9 bases sitting between them. Germline V lookup: CDR1 SQVTM, CDR2 ANQGSEA. The CDR3 runs 10 residues. CDR3: CSARVDEQFF. CDR3 sequence (DNA): TGCAGCGCCAGGGTCGATGAGCAGTTCTTC.

The chain combines TRBV5-6 with TRBJ2-1, with a tentative D call TRBD2 (6 bases). Germline V lookup: CDR1 SGHDT, CDR2 YYEEEE. The CDR3 is 14 amino acids. Between the trimmed V and J ends, which lost 4 bases and 9 bases, there was a span of 17 bases. The CDR3 spells CASSHGFSGGEQFF. The CDR3 coding sequence is TGTGCCAGCAGCCACGGATTTAGCGGCGGTGAGCAGTTCTTC.